The present TCR beta chain was sequenced within a study of metastatic and nonmetastatic thyroid tumors. TCRdb re-called the PCR reads with MiXCR. The data contain 20,000 to 30,000 clones, 10% to 15% of them singletons. This clone ranks as medium-sized. Nobody among the patients had been given any treatment before thyroid surgery. V lost 3 bases, J lost 3 bases, and 18 bases lay in between. CDR3 size: 16 residues. J is TRBJ2-7 and V is TRBV12-3 or TRBV12-4; D possibly corresponds to TRBD2 (7 bases). The receptor comes from a female donor with papillary thyroid cancer or a benign thyroid nodule (not recorded which). Some clones in this sample may be carry-over from other donors' samples. The sample was blood. The CDR3 DNA follows: TGTGCCAGCAGTTTGTTGGAGACGGGGGGCTTCTACGAGCAGTACTTC. Translation: CASSLLETGGFYEQYF.